The clone carrying this T cell receptor beta chain came up a few times. The data stem from a study of patients and donors after allogeneic stem cell transplantation. TCRdb recomputed calls from the RT-PCR reads with MiXCR, one row per CDR3 protein. This table holds roughly 960,000 distinct CDR3 sequences, roughly 18% found once. This CDR3 comprises 13 residues. Deletions cut 8 bases from V and 1 base from J, with 12 bases between. This clonotype was sampled from a human donor who was either an allogeneic HSCT recipient or a stem cell or donor lymphocyte infusion donor (not recorded which). It is not recorded whose cells these are; they may come from a transplant donor. The sequenced sample was blood, either unsorted or a sorted T cell fraction (not recorded which). This chain links TRBV12-3 or TRBV12-4 with TRBJ2-7; D gene ambiguous. This CDR3 is CASRSAGSYEQYF. DNA of the CDR3: TGTGCCAGCCGCTCGGCTGGGTCCTACGAGCAGTACTTC.